This T cell receptor (beta chain) was sequenced for a study of identical twins. MiXCR, applied by TCRdb to the 5' RACE reads, yields one record per CDR3 protein. The repertoire includes under 800,000 distinct CDR3 sequences, about 20% of them detected once, and 4% to 5.5% sits in the top ten. The germline gives CDR1 ENHRY, CDR2 SYGVKD. The CDR3 loop spans 14 amino acids. Trimming took off 0 bases at V and 1 base at J, with 7 bases between the two ends. Overall study results and limits: Reduced insertions were recorded for abundant cord blood beta clonotypes, with no such pattern in memory repertoires.

This clonotype was recorded at least ten times. Antigen specificity is unknown. A further study also used this sample, focusing on T cells expressing NK-cell markers. Turning to that study: According to the study, TCR beta repertoires originated from sorted CD3+CD56+NKG2C+, CD3+CD56+NKG2C- and CD3+CD56-NKG2C+ T cells.

V and J are TRBV10-3 and TRBJ2-7; no reliable D call. The material sequenced was PBMCs. The sequence came from a woman between 18 and 29 years old in good health. CDR3 nucleotides: TGTGCCATCAGTGAGTCAAGCCCTTCCTACGAGCAGTACTTC. Its protein product is CAISESSPSYEQYF.